This entry lists 25 T cell receptor beta chains sequenced from one sample in a study of shared clonotypes between healthy human individuals. The assay was immunoSEQ multiplex PCR, and TCRdb's table has in-frame clones only and misses some. The sample consists of about 1.5 million clones, over 95% of them appearing once. Sequencing was carried out using naive CD4+ T cells sorted from blood. Documented subset: CD45RA+ positively selected. The receptors originated from a young man in good health.

The V gene is TRBV19, the J gene TRBJ1-5, with TRBD1 matching over 8 bases. CDR3 size: 14 residues. With V trimmed by 7 bases and J by 6 bases, 8 bases remained unmatched. The V gene's germline CDR1 is LNHDA and CDR2 SQIVND (reference sequence). CDR3 sequence: CASIGAGGIQPQHF. The CDR3 DNA sequence: TGTGCCAGTATAGGGGCAGGGGGCATTCAGCCCCAGCATTTT.

This sequence joins TRBV27 and TRBJ2-7; 8 positions match TRBD2. The V and J ends lost 5 bases and 3 bases, in that order; junction bases with no gene match: 12. CDR1 is MNHEY, CDR2 SMNVEV, per germline (reference sequence). The CDR3 length is 16 residues. For the CDR3, the DNA is TGTGCCAGCAGTCCCTATTCCCCGGGAGGGGGCTACGAGCAGTACTTC. It translates to CASSPYSPGGGYEQYF.

This chain connects TRBV7-2 to TRBJ2-7, with D possibly TRBD1 on 7 matching bases. The CDR3 is 15 amino acids. The V and J ends lost 7 bases and 2 bases respectively, with 18 bases between them. The germline V gene encodes CDR1 SGHTA and CDR2 FQGNSA. The CDR3 protein is CASTRDSGPTYEQYF. The DNA for the CDR3 is TGTGCCAGCACGCGGGACAGCGGGCCTACCTACGAGCAGTACTTC.

V usage is TRBV18 and J usage is TRBJ1-3; a weak D match, TRBD1 (5 bases). V lost 4 bases and J 4 bases, leaving 17 bases between the germline ends. This CDR3 region has 16 residues. The germline CDR1 and CDR2 sequences are KGHSH and LQKENI. The CDR3 DNA sequence: TGTGCCAGCTCACTCGGCACCGGGACCGCCGGAAACACCATATATTTT. It is translated as CASSLGTGTAGNTIYF.

As concerns this clone: Other DNA sequences in this specimen translate into the identical CDR3. This rearrangement joins TRBV5-1 to TRBJ2-7; TRBD1 might be the D (6 bases). The CDR3 runs to 14 residues. Trimming left V 0 bases short and J 2 bases short, with 9 bases between. CDR1 and CDR2 (germline): SGHRS, YFSETQ. CDR3 nucleotide sequence: TGCGCCAGCAGCTTGGCACAGGGACCCTACGAGCAGTACTTC. Translated: CASSLAQGPYEQYF.

This chain joins TRBV28 and TRBJ2-7, with D unresolved. Trimming removed 6 bases from V and 4 bases from J, with 7 bases in between. In germline, CDR1 is MDHEN, CDR2 SYDVKM. This CDR3 contains 11 residues. The CDR3 loop is CASRHLYEQYF. The CDR3 bases are TGTGCCAGCAGGCACCTATACGAGCAGTACTTC.

The chain links TRBV6-6 to TRBJ2-2, with D possibly matching TRBD2 (6 bases). From germline, CDR1 is MNHNY and CDR2 SVGAGI (reference sequence). This CDR3 region has 14 residues. The V end was cut by 7 bases, the J end by 4 bases, with 13 bases between. As DNA, the CDR3 is TGTGCCAGCAAGCAACTGGGGGGCACCGGGGAGCTGTTTTTT. The encoded protein is CASKQLGGTGELFF.

The V and J genes are TRBV19 and TRBJ1-4; D not resolved. V gave up 7 bases and J gave up 0 bases, with 15 bases separating them. The germline V gene has CDR1 LNHDA and CDR2 SQIVND (reference sequence). This CDR3 is 16 amino acids long. The CDR3 protein is CASTPGLTATNEKLFF. As DNA, the CDR3 is TGTGCCAGTACCCCCGGCTTAACTGCAACTAATGAAAAACTGTTTTTT.

J is TRBJ2-7 and V is TRBV5-8, with a possible D match to TRBD1 (5 bases). The V end was cut by 2 bases, the J end by 4 bases, with 19 bases between. CDR1 is SGHTS and CDR2 is YDEGEE in the germline V gene. The CDR3 has 16 residues. The CDR3 spells CASSFPTALVEYEQYF. CDR3 sequence (DNA): TGTGCCAGCAGCTTCCCGACAGCCTTGGTAGAATACGAGCAGTACTTC.

This chain joins TRBV7-7 and TRBJ2-1, with 8 positions matching TRBD2. V shed 2 bases and J 4 bases; nucleotides not matched to a gene: 1. This CDR3 is built from 14 residues. CDR1 is SSHAT and CDR2 is FNYEAQ in the germline V gene (reference sequence). The CDR3 loop is CASSLSGRYNEQFF. Here the CDR3 DNA reads TGTGCCAGCAGCTTAAGCGGGAGATACAATGAGCAGTTCTTC.

A word on this clone: This CDR3 is also generated by other DNA sequences in the sample. The rearrangement links TRBV28 to TRBJ2-3; weak D call: TRBD1 (6 bases). The CDR3 contains 13 residues. Germline-derived CDR1 and CDR2 are MDHEN and SYDVKM. Trimming removed 6 bases from V and 6 bases from J, with 13 bases in between. The CDR3 protein is CASRPTGPDTQYF. The CDR3, as DNA: TGTGCCAGCAGACCCACAGGGCCCGATACGCAGTATTTT.

The chain carries TRBV7-2 and TRBJ1-2; D possibly corresponds to TRBD1 (5 bases). Trimming shortened V by 2 bases and J by 1 base, and 5 bases separated the two germline ends. The germline V gene has CDR1 SGHTA and CDR2 FQGNSA. The CDR3 has 13 amino acids. The CDR3 DNA is TGTGCCAGCAGCTTAAGGGGTAACTATGGCTACACCTTC. Its translation: CASSLRGNYGYTF.

This chain uses TRBV29-1 with TRBJ2-5; TRBD2 is a possible D gene (6 bases). The CDR3 spans 13 residues. Germline V lookup: CDR1 SQVTM, CDR2 ANQGSEA. Trimming left V 6 bases short and J 2 bases short, with 13 bases between. In nucleotides, the CDR3 is TGCAGCGTGGGACGGAGGGGTCAAGAGACCCAGTACTTC. Its translation: CSVGRRGQETQYF.

Note on this clone: Different DNA sequences within this sample yield the same CDR3. The V and J genes are TRBV5-1 and TRBJ2-5, with D perhaps given as TRBD1 or TRBD2 (6 bases each). There are 14 residues in the CDR3. Trimming left V 4 bases short and J 5 bases short, with 15 bases between. The germline V gene has CDR1 SGHRS and CDR2 YFSETQ. This CDR3 is CASSLGGGLETQYF. CDR3 nucleotides: TGCGCCAGCAGCCTGGGTGGGGGGCTTGAGACCCAGTACTTC.

The J gene is TRBJ2-1, the V gene TRBV7-9, with D tentatively TRBD2 (5 bases). The V end was cut by 2 bases, the J end by 6 bases, with 11 bases between. This CDR3 comprises 14 residues. In germline, CDR1 is SEHNR, CDR2 FQNEAQ (reference sequence). The CDR3 DNA follows: TGTGCCAGCAGCTTAAGGGAACTAGGCAATGAGCAGTTCTTC. Translating gives CASSLRELGNEQFF.

DNA of the CDR3: TGTGCCAGCACCCCCCGGGGGGGTTCGAGCAATCAGCCCCAGCATTTT. The encoded protein is CASTPRGGSSNQPQHF. This chain uses TRBV6-6 with TRBJ1-5, with D perhaps matching TRBD1 (5 bases). With 7 bases removed from V and 1 base from J, the gap between germline ends came to 17 bases. The CDR3 is made up of 16 amino acids. The germline gives CDR1 MNHNY, CDR2 SVGAGI (reference sequence).

This clone was seen just once. The J gene is TRBJ2-1, the V gene TRBV6-6; D tentatively reads TRBD1 or TRBD2 (5 bases each). From germline, CDR1 is MNHNY and CDR2 SVGAGI (reference sequence). Deletions cut 7 bases from V and 8 bases from J, with 12 bases between. The CDR3 sequence is 12 residues long. The DNA of the CDR3 is TGTGCCAGCATCACGAGGGGTCATGAGCAGTTCTTC. It yields the protein CASITRGHEQFF.

The chain carries TRBV7-9 and TRBJ1-3; D gene unclear. Trimming took 5 bases from V and 8 from J, leaving 13 bases between them. The CDR3 contains 13 residues. Germline V gene lookup returns CDR1 SEHNR and CDR2 FQNEAQ (reference sequence). The CDR3 sequence is CASSPEGLHTIYF. The CDR3 nucleotides read TGTGCCAGCAGCCCCGAGGGCCTCCACACCATATATTTT.

This clone was picked up one time. CDR3 coding DNA: TGTGCCAGCAGCTTAAGGCACACAGATACGCAGTATTTT. It encodes CASSLRHTDTQYF. The chain has TRBV11-3 and TRBJ2-3, with D unresolved. The CDR3 is made up of 13 amino acids. V shed 2 bases and J shed 2 bases, with 5 bases lying between them. Germline CDR1 and CDR2: SGHNT and YENEEA.

The gene calls are TRBV6-1 and TRBJ1-5, with D possibly matching TRBD1 (5 bases). The ends were cut back, 6 bases at V and 3 bases at J, with 12 bases in the middle. CDR3 size: 14 residues. In germline, CDR1 is MNHNS, CDR2 SASEGT. The CDR3 DNA sequence: TGTGCCAGCAGCCCGTCGACAGACAATCAGCCCCAGCATTTT. Protein: CASSPSTDNQPQHF.

The chain employs TRBV4-3 and TRBJ2-3, with 8 bases fitting TRBD2. The germline V gene encodes CDR1 LGHNA and CDR2 YSLEER. CDR3 size: 16 residues. The J segment lost 4 bases and the V segment lost 4 bases, leaving 10 bases of the junction unmatched. CDR3 sequence: CASSPHPGLVPDTQYF. Here the CDR3 DNA reads TGCGCCAGCAGCCCTCATCCGGGACTAGTCCCAGATACGCAGTATTTT.

The chain recombines TRBV2 with TRBJ2-7, with 7 positions matching TRBD1. Germline CDR1 and CDR2: SNHLY and FYNNEI. V shed 8 bases, J shed 2 bases, and the junction held 3 bases outside the gene matches. CDR3 size: 12 residues. CDR3 in amino acids: CASGQETYEQYF. The CDR3 bases are TGTGCCAGCGGACAGGAAACCTACGAGCAGTACTTC.

CDR3 amino acids: CASSLSTGRTGELFF. In nucleotides, the CDR3 is TGCGCCAGCAGCTTGTCGACAGGGCGGACCGGGGAGCTGTTTTTT. The chain couples TRBV5-1 to TRBJ2-2, with 7 bases identical to TRBD1. Looked up from germline, CDR1 is SGHRS and CDR2 is YFSETQ. CDR3 size: 15 residues. V lost 1 base, J lost 5 bases, and 5 bases stayed unmatched.

The chain combines TRBV19 with TRBJ2-7; D may be TRBD2 (5 bases). The CDR3 totals 14 residues. Germline CDR1 is LNHDA and CDR2 is SQIVND (reference sequence). V gave up 5 bases and J gave up 6 bases, with 17 bases separating them. CDR3 loop: CASSQNGLGIEQYF. In DNA, the CDR3 is TGTGCCAGTAGTCAAAATGGCCTCGGGATCGAGCAGTACTTC.

Comment on this clone: Other DNA sequences in the sample encode the same CDR3. V is TRBV9 and J is TRBJ2-2; TRBD2 agrees at 11 bases. Germline assignment: CDR1 SGDLS and CDR2 YYNGEE. The CDR3 is 16 amino acids. The junction had 2 bases not matched to a gene; V was cut back by 0 bases and J by 4 bases. The CDR3 region is CASSVGLAGGTGELFF. The CDR3 nucleotides are TGTGCCAGCAGCGTAGGGCTAGCGGGAGGCACCGGGGAGCTGTTTTTT.